This T cell receptor (beta chain) was documented in a study of regulatory T cells in long-lasting Graves disease. Regarding the study as a whole: Among the persistent patients, roughly 2,500 public clonotypes were shared, more than the 850 to 1,000 shared among new patients.

Sample time point: newly diagnosed GD, antithyroid drugs for less than 3 months. With RNA extracted from PBMCs as input, the TCR library was made. As to this clonotype: Its antigen is unknown.

The authors built TCR beta libraries using iRepertoire HTBI primers and Arm-PCR of CDR3 regions. MiXCR, applied by TCRdb to the multiplex PCR reads, yields one record per CDR3 protein. The repertoire holds over 500,000 distinct CDR3 sequences, with 15% to 20% as singletons. The CDR3 totals 15 residues. J lost 8 bases, V lost 6 bases, and 11 bases had no gene match. CDR1 and CDR2 from the germline V gene are LNHDA and SQIVND (reference sequence). The same sample was also used in a study of T cells in Graves' hyperthyroidism and ophthalmopathy. That investigation notes: RT-PCR in the first round (using the HTBI primer set) targeted the TCR CDR3. In the blood, most expanded thyroid clonotypes above 0.001 appeared as well.

This specimen consisted of peripheral blood mononuclear cells (PBMCs), obtained at new diagnosis, from a patient treated with antithyroid drugs. The chain joins TRBV19 to TRBJ2-2; TRBD2 aligns across 8 bases. This clonotype was sampled from a young man with Graves disease. As DNA, the CDR3 is TGTGCCAGTAGCAGACAAGAAGCGGGAGCTGGGGAGCTGTTTTTT. This gives the protein CASSRQEAGAGELFF.